This is a list of T cell receptor beta chains from one sample in a study of regulatory T cells in long-lasting Graves disease. TCRdb re-derived calls from the multiplex PCR reads in MiXCR, one entry per CDR3 protein. The data show 510,000 or so distinct CDR3 sequences, 12% seen once. These data also featured in a second study, about T cells in Graves' hyperthyroidism and ophthalmopathy.

The specimen was peripheral blood mononuclear cells (PBMCs), collected at new diagnosis, from a patient treated with antithyroid drugs. All receptors come from a woman aged 25 to 39 with Graves disease. CDR3s include the opening cysteine and the closing phenylalanine or tryptophan. The D gene is left open where the match is weak. Clone size is shown for a subset of rows, as once, few, many or a class of expanded clone.

many | 13 | TRBJ1-2 | TRBV7-9 | NA | TGTGCCAGCAGCAAAACAGGTTACTATGGCTACACCTTC | CASSKTGYYGYTF
many | 11 | TRBJ2-7 | TRBV12-3/TRBV12-4 | NA | TGTGCCAGCGGCCCCTTCTACGAGCAGTACTTC | CASGPFYEQYF
many | 18 | TRBJ2-3 | TRBV5-1 | TRBD1 | TGCGCCAGCAGCTTAGCCGGTACAGGGGATTCGAGCACAGATACGCAGTATTTT | CASSLAGTGDSSTDTQYF
few | 16 | TRBJ2-1 | TRBV19 | NA | TGTGCCAGTAGTTCCCTCTGGGGGAGTGGTAACAATGAGCAGTTCTTC | CASSSLWGSGNNEQFF
NA | 15 | TRBJ2-5 | TRBV27 | TRBD2 | TGTGCCAGCAGTTTATGGGGCGGGGGGGAGGAGACCCAGTACTTC | CASSLWGGGEETQYF
many | 14 | TRBJ1-1 | TRBV5-5 | NA | TGTGCCAGCAGCACGTGGGAGGGGGGCACTGAAGCTTTCTTT | CASSTWEGGTEAFF
few | 15 | TRBJ1-1 | TRBV30 | NA | TGTGCCTGGACCAAGTCAATACACCGGCGGGCTGAAGCTTTCTTT | CAWTKSIHRRAEAFF
NA | 17 | TRBJ2-3 | TRBV6-1 | TRBD2 | TGTGCCAGCAGTACGTTAGCGGGAGGGCCGGGGACAGATACGCAGTATTTT | CASSTLAGGPGTDTQYF
many | 18 | TRBJ1-1 | TRBV15 | NA | TGTGCCACCAGCTCTAAGGGGGAAACGGGGGTCGTGAACACTGAAGCTTTCTTT | CATSSKGETGVVNTEAFF
few | 15 | TRBJ2-7 | TRBV7-2 | NA | TGTGCCAGCAGCTTAGACAGGGCAGTCTGGTACGAGCAGTACTTC | CASSLDRAVWYEQYF
few | 15 | TRBJ2-1 | TRBV9 | TRBD2 | TGTGCCAGCAGCCTCCGACTAGCGGGAGTGGGTGAGCAGTTCTTC | CASSLRLAGVGEQFF
NA | 19 | TRBJ2-1 | TRBV5-8 | NA | TGTGCCAGCAGCTTGGGGGTCAGGATGAGACTAGGAGGCTACAATGAGCAGTTCTTC | CASSLGVRMRLGGYNEQFF
NA | 18 | TRBJ2-7 | TRBV9 | NA | TGTGCCAGCAGCGTATCCGGTATTGGAGCGCATAGCTCCTACGAGCAGTACTTC | CASSVSGIGAHSSYEQYF
many | 18 | TRBJ2-3 | TRBV7-8 | NA | TGTGCCAGCAGCTTTTTTTCCGGGCAGGGATTTCGTGGAGATACGCAGTATTTT | CASSFFSGQGFRGDTQYF
many | 19 | TRBJ2-3 | TRBV7-3 | TRBD2 | TGTGCCAGCAGCCCAGGGACTAGCGGGAGGGCCGTTTCAGCAGATACGCAGTATTTT | CASSPGTSGRAVSADTQYF
few | 12 | TRBJ2-3 | TRBV9 | NA | TGTGCCAGCAGCGTAAAACTGAATACGCAGTATTTT | CASSVKLNTQYF
few | 15 | TRBJ1-5 | TRBV3-1 | NA | TGTGCCAGCAGCCAAGGCCAGGAACCAAATCAGCCCCAGCATTTT | CASSQGQEPNQPQHF
many | 13 | TRBJ2-5 | TRBV29-1 | TRBD2 | TGCAGCGTCGAACCAGCGGGAGGGGAGACCCAGTACTTC | CSVEPAGGETQYF
many | 12 | TRBJ2-7 | TRBV19 | NA | TGTGCCAGTTCTAATGGGGGTTACGAGCAGTACTTC | CASSNGGYEQYF
few | 17 | TRBJ2-1 | TRBV27 | TRBD2 | TGTGCCAGCAGTCGGGCTAGCGGACCACTCCGGGACAATGAGCAGTTCTTC | CASSRASGPLRDNEQFF
many | 14 | TRBJ2-1 | TRBV19 | TRBD2 | TGTGCCAGTAGTATTACTAGCGGGAGCTATGAGCAGTTCTTC | CASSITSGSYEQFF
few | 15 | TRBJ2-1 | TRBV30 | TRBD2 | TGTGCCTGGAGTGTAGCGCTAGCGGGGGGCAATGAGCAGTTCTTC | CAWSVALAGGNEQFF
NA | 14 | TRBJ1-4 | TRBV6-2/TRBV6-3 | NA | TGTGCCAGCAGCAGCCCTATGCAGGGGGAAAAACTGTTTTTT | CASSSPMQGEKLFF
NA | 16 | TRBJ2-2 | TRBV5-1 | TRBD2 | TGCGCCAGCAGCGTGACTAGCGGGACTTCCACCGGGGAGCTGTTTTTT | CASSVTSGTSTGELFF